This T cell receptor beta chain was documented in a study of shared clonotypes between healthy human individuals (dated by TCRdb to 2020 to 2022). Regarding the study in general: The cohort comprised two women and a few men aged 18 to 49 years. For each donor, CD4 naive and CD4 memory were each run on three plates, CD8 naive on two plates, and CD8 memory on one plate. To estimate repertoire size and how much clonotypes are shared between individuals, the study performed deep sequencing of blood TCR repertoires from 4 to 6 healthy adults. To increase sequencing depth and limit assay-specific biases, different laboratories used diverse techniques to prepare libraries and sequence TCR repertoires. Per donor, leukapheresis produced somewhere between about 0.94 and 9.5 billion PBMCs.

Using the deep immunoSEQ assay, TCR CDR3 regions were amplified from genomic DNA by multiplex PCR. Genomic DNA extracted from each cell subset was distributed evenly over all wells of several immunoSEQ 96-well plates, and each plate served as one replicate. For sorted subsets, each replicate PCR was loaded with 200 ng genomic DNA, equivalent to 25,000 to 35,000 T cell genomes. Purified libraries were measured with a Qubit 3.0 fluorometer, size-checked on a Bioanalyzer 2100, and measured again with the KAPA Library Quantification kit. Each immunoSEQ 96-well plate was sequenced on its own single-read 150-cycle Illumina NextSeq 550 flow cell. Concerning the study's data processing: Because the immunoSEQ output included only junctional sequences and no quality scores, the filtering could not be the same as the filtering used for full-length reads. Sequences were annotated with PyIR, a Python wrapper for IgBLAST v1.9, using IMGT germline references to assign V/J genes and CDR3. Reads with weak V/J assignments (E-value above 1e-6), missing CDR3, stop codons, out-of-frame junctions, or ambiguous translated residues were removed. A V3J clonotype was defined by an identical inferred V gene, J gene, and CDR3 amino acid sequence. Percentage overlap between repertoires was calculated by dividing the number of shared unique clonotypes by the size of the smaller repertoire. Three approaches were used to assess repertoire richness: RTK rarefaction, the Chao1 estimator, and Recon v2.1 estimates of unobserved clonotypes. For all TCRbeta clonotypes obtained by the gDNA method from a few donors, generation probabilities were computed with OLGA. In TCRdb, the immuneACCESS table is reduced to in-frame sequences with V and J assigned. These tables do not hold every clone; where another copy was compared, an unresolved V gene accounts for under half, and the others remain unexplained. V and J calls and clone size are copied from that table; D and trimming were computed from the DNA. This sample is represented by roughly 2.1 million clones; 93% of them were singletons. Of the sample, approximately 1.7% is held by the ten largest clones.

Summary of the overall study and its limitations: Clonotypes shared by all four sorted-subset donors showed higher generation probabilities than non-shared clonotypes. When a few donors were compared, the shared fraction of clonotypes was around 5% for naive CD4, over 3% for naive CD8, roughly 2.5% for memory CD4, and around 0.4% for memory CD8. Naive subsets generally had larger estimated clonotype richness than memory subsets did. Sampling was limited to blood, and TCR repertoires in tissue likely differ from TCR repertoires in blood. Because the study included only a small number of donors, the genetic and exposure-history diversity represented was limited. Rarefaction of sorted-subset datasets indicated incomplete sequencing despite the large sequencing depth. Pairwise subsampling led to the expectation that sequencing depth would affect the degree of clonotype sharing among donors.

For the CD8 naive samples, CD45RO-negative cells were positively selected for CCR7, yielding a CD45RA+CCR7+ population from which TemRA cells were excluded. The donors were healthy, HIV-negative adults who had no recently reported acute infections or vaccinations. All donors were Caucasian adults living in Nashville, Tennessee, USA. After blood collection by leukapheresis, PBMCs were isolated using Ficoll-Histopaque density gradient centrifugation and then cryopreserved in the vapor phase of liquid nitrogen. Analytical flow cytometry was used to check the purity and quantity of each magnetically sorted T cell population. From each sorted fraction, genomic DNA was isolated and quantified by UV absorbance on a Nanodrop 2000c. In the germline V gene, CDR1 corresponds to MNHEY and CDR2 to SVGAGI. The junction carries 16 bases between V and J, which are trimmed by 4 bases and 6 bases respectively. The CDR3 runs 15 residues from the cysteine to the phenylalanine. CDR3 DNA only is kept here, 45 bases in frame from base 1.

In regard to this clone: What this receptor recognizes is not known. The sample holds no much larger clone one base away, and base qualities are not on file.

Material: naive CD8+ T cells from PBMCs. The cell subset or site label of this sample denotes: CD45RA+CCR7+. This TCR came from a man aged 18 to 29 in good health. Some clones in this sample may be carry-over from other donors' samples. The V gene is TRBV6-5 and the J gene is TRBJ2-1; D gene: possibly TRBD2, on 6 matching bases. The CDR3 protein: CASSSPGPGGNEQFF. The nucleotide sequence reads as follows: TGTGCCAGCAGTTCTCCGGGTCCCGGGGGCAATGAGCAGTTCTTC.